The 22 T cell receptor beta chains reported below all come from one sample, sequenced in a study of STAT5B mutations in CD4+ large granular lymphocyte leukemia. Generated by immunoSEQ multiplex PCR, the TCRdb table keeps only in-frame clones and is missing some. The data hold 20,000 to 25,000 clones, with 70% observed a single time. The specimen sequenced was CD4+ T cells from blood buffy coats. The receptors were sampled from a human donor in good health.

This chain links TRBV4-3 with TRBJ1-3; no definite D call. The germline gives CDR1 LGHNA, CDR2 YSLEER. With 0 bases removed from V and 2 bases from J, the gap between germline ends came to 14 bases. CDR3 size: 17 residues. The CDR3 here is CASSQEFSRRPGNTIYF. CDR3 bases: TGCGCCAGCAGCCAAGAATTCTCCCGTCGGCCTGGAAACACCATATATTTT.

The chain is built from TRBV19 and TRBJ1-3, with D tentatively TRBD1 (5 bases). Germline CDR1 LNHDA, CDR2 SQIVND (reference sequence). The V gene lost 3 bases and the J gene lost 0 bases, with 12 bases spanning the gap. The CDR3 has 16 residues. This CDR3 is CASSMGPVSSGNTIYF. CDR3 in DNA: TGTGCCAGTAGTATGGGACCCGTGAGCTCTGGAAACACCATATATTTT.

This clone has more than one count but fewer than ten. This chain joins TRBV2 and TRBJ1-1, with D possibly being TRBD1 (6 bases). CDR1 is SNHLY and CDR2 is FYNNEI in the germline V gene. The CDR3 has 15 residues. V was pared by 0 bases and J by 5 bases, with 13 bases between. The CDR3 region is CASSEAGQRGTEAFF. In nucleotides, the CDR3 is TGTGCCAGCAGTGAAGCGGGCCAAAGGGGGACTGAAGCTTTCTTT.

The chain joins TRBV5-6 to TRBJ1-2, with 8 bases aligning to TRBD1. Germline-derived CDR1 and CDR2 are SGHDT and YYEEEE. J was trimmed by 3 bases and V by 4 bases; bases with no gene match: 17. The CDR3 contains 18 residues. The CDR3 bases are TGTGCCAGCAGCCATACGCGGACAGGGTTTTCCAGTGACTATGGCTACACCTTC. Translated: CASSHTRTGFSSDYGYTF.

The chain joins TRBV19 to TRBJ1-1; D uncertain. V lost 7 bases, J lost 5 bases, and 8 bases lay in between. Germline V gene lookup returns CDR1 LNHDA and CDR2 SQIVND (reference sequence). The CDR3 is made up of 11 amino acids. CDR3 nucleotides: TGTGCCAGTATAGGTAGGACTGAAGCTTTCTTT. Protein: CASIGRTEAFF.

About this clone itself: A read error may account for a junction end that differs from germline. This rearrangement joins TRBV29-1 to TRBJ2-7; D perhaps matches TRBD1 (5 bases). The CDR3 totals 12 residues. The germline CDR1 and CDR2 sequences are SQVTM and ANQGSEA. CDR3 amino acids: CSVEDTAYEQHF. CDR3 coding DNA: TGCAGCGTTGAGGACACAGCCTACGAGCAGCACTTC.

The chain joins TRBV21-1 to TRBJ2-5. TRBV21-1 is described as a pseudogene. This CDR3 spans 17 amino acids. The CDR3 spells CASSKRGRAIRQETQYF. CDR3 coding DNA: TGTGCCAGCAGCAAGAGGGGCAGGGCCATACGCCAAGAGACCCAGTACTTC.

The V gene is TRBV11-3, the J gene TRBJ2-5, with a weak D call TRBD2 (6 bases). The CDR3 length is 15 residues. The germline CDR1 and CDR2 sequences are SGHNT and YENEEA. V was trimmed by 3 bases and J by 2 bases, leaving 13 bases between them. The CDR3 spells CASSLGGSTQETQYF. CDR3 DNA sequence: TGTGCCAGCAGCTTGGGGGGATCGACTCAAGAGACCCAGTACTTC.

The chain is built from TRBV21-1 and TRBJ2-2; the table calls TRBD2, which could not be checked here. TRBV21-1 is a pseudogene. This CDR3 contains 15 residues. The CDR3 DNA reads TGTGCCAGCAGCGAGCGGGGGGTGAGTGCCGGGGAGCTGTTTTTT. Its protein is CASSERGVSAGELFF.

The CDR3 sequence is CASSTGQRRTVEAFF. Here the CDR3 DNA reads TGTGCCAGCAGCACGGGACAGAGGAGAACAGTTGAAGCTTTCTTT. This sequence joins TRBV7-2 and TRBJ1-1, with 7 nucleotides matching TRBD1. The CDR3 sequence is 15 residues long. Unmatched junction bases numbered 13, after V lost 5 bases and J lost 7 bases. Germline V gives CDR1 SGHTA, CDR2 FQGNSA.

V and J are TRBV2 and TRBJ2-1; D might be TRBD2 (5 bases). The CDR3 covers 14 residues. CDR1 is SNHLY and CDR2 is FYNNEI in the germline V gene. The V and J ends lost 6 bases and 3 bases respectively, with 12 bases between them. CDR3: CASRRTGLYNEQFF. The CDR3 DNA reads as TGTGCCAGCAGGAGGACCGGACTCTACAATGAGCAGTTCTTC.

About this clone itself: The junction shows a germline mismatch at one end, possibly a read error. Written as DNA, the CDR3 is TGTGCCAGCAGTCCTTCCACAAATACGCAGTATTTT. Translated: CASSPSTNTQYF. The chain is built from TRBV27 and TRBJ2-3; D not resolved. CDR1 is MNHEY, CDR2 SMNVEV, per germline (reference sequence). The CDR3 covers 12 residues.

The chain's CDR3 is CASSAAGTGESYTF. The CDR3 nucleotides read TGTGCCAGCAGCGCCGCCGGGACAGGGGAGAGCTACACCTTC. The chain couples TRBV9 to TRBJ1-2, with 10 bases matching TRBD1. This CDR3 contains 14 residues. Germline V gene sequence: CDR1 SGDLS, CDR2 YYNGEE. V shed 3 bases, J shed 9 bases, and the junction held 8 bases outside the gene matches.

This chain links TRBV11-2 with TRBJ2-7; no clear D gene. Germline V gene data show CDR1 as SGHAT and CDR2 as FQNNGV. The germline V and J ends were trimmed by 2 bases and 0 bases, with 11 bases remaining between them. This CDR3 has 15 residues. For the CDR3, the DNA is TGTGCCAGCAGCTTATACGGGTATCCCTCCTACGAGCAGTACTTC. Amino acids: CASSLYGYPSYEQYF.

This chain uses TRBV5-6 with TRBJ1-4; D may be TRBD1 (6 bases). The CDR3 sequence is 14 residues long. Trimming removed 0 bases from V and 8 bases from J, with 11 bases in between. The germline CDR1 and CDR2 sequences are SGHDT and YYEEEE. This CDR3 is CASSLVAQGEKLFF. DNA for the CDR3: TGTGCCAGCAGCTTGGTGGCGCAGGGGGAAAAACTGTTTTTT.

This clone came up once. This chain links TRBV6-5 with TRBJ1-5, with unresolved D. Germline V gene data show CDR1 as MNHEY and CDR2 as SVGAGI. Trimming shortened V by 6 bases and J by 7 bases, and 16 bases separated the two germline ends. This CDR3 has 14 amino acids. CDR3 DNA: TGTGCCAGCAGCGAAGGAGGCGCCGGGCAGCCCCAGCATTTT. Its translation: CASSEGGAGQPQHF.

This sequence joins TRBV29-1 and TRBJ2-3; D is undetermined. Trimming cost V 6 bases and J 4 bases, with 17 bases left between them. Per germline, CDR1 SQVTM and CDR2 ANQGSEA. The CDR3 is 14 residues long. The chain's CDR3 is CSVSISNNADTQYF. CDR3 sequence (DNA): TGCAGCGTATCGATTTCTAACAACGCAGATACGCAGTATTTT.

There are a few counts of this clone. CDR3 coding DNA: TGTGCCAGTAGTATCCTCCCCGCTAGCTCCGGGGAGCTGTTTTTT. Its protein is CASSILPASSGELFF. This chain connects TRBV19 to TRBJ2-2; tentatively, D is TRBD2 (5 bases). Deletions cut 3 bases from V and 6 bases from J, with 14 bases between. CDR3 length: 15 residues. Germline CDR1 reads LNHDA; CDR2 reads SQIVND (reference sequence).

The chain combines TRBV30 with TRBJ2-1; possibly TRBD2 for D (7 bases). The CDR3 length is 12 residues. CDR1 and CDR2 (germline): GTSNPN, SVGIG (reference sequence). V was trimmed by 4 bases and J by 9 bases, leaving 13 bases between them. CDR3 protein: CAWKRGGVEQFF. DNA for the CDR3: TGTGCCTGGAAAAGGGGGGGGGTTGAGCAGTTCTTC.

The chain uses TRBV15 and TRBJ1-5, with D uncertain. Trimming removed 0 bases from V and 7 bases from J, with 7 bases in between. Germline CDR1 is LNHNV and CDR2 is YYDKDF (reference sequence). This CDR3 has 13 residues. The CDR3 region has the DNA TGTGCCACCAGCAGAGAGGGAAAACAGCCCCAGCATTTT. This translates into CATSREGKQPQHF.

The chain combines TRBV5-1 with TRBJ1-3; 11 bases map to TRBD1. The ends lost 5 bases at V and 3 bases at J; junction bases unmatched: 10. Germline CDR1 and CDR2: SGHRS and YFSETQ. The CDR3 spans 17 residues. The CDR3 sequence is CASSVSGTGGVGNTIYF. The CDR3 DNA follows: TGCGCCAGCAGTGTTTCCGGGACAGGGGGTGTTGGAAACACCATATATTTT.

The chain joins TRBV30 to TRBJ2-7; the D is unclear. CDR1 is GTSNPN and CDR2 is SVGIG in the germline V gene (reference sequence). V lost 0 bases, J lost 7 bases, and 7 bases lay in between. The CDR3 extends over 11 amino acids. CDR3 sequence: CAWSVFGEQYF. The CDR3 DNA reads TGTGCCTGGAGTGTATTTGGGGAGCAGTACTTC.